These T cell receptor beta chains were read from a single sample in a study of cytomegalovirus exposure and HLA in healthy donors. Here immunoSEQ multiplex PCR was the method, and the copy in TCRdb shows in-frame clones only, minus some. Among about 300,000 clones listed, 85% to 90% were seen once. Sequences were obtained from PBMCs. The receptors derive from a young woman in good health and CMV-seronegative. CDR3s include the opening cysteine and the closing phenylalanine or tryptophan. Each record gives: clone size, V gene, D gene, J gene, CDR3 DNA, CDR3 protein. D genes are given only for firm matches. Only some rows state a clone size, as once, few, many or a class for expanded clones.

abundance: NA
v_gene: TRBV6-1
d_gene: TRBD2
j_gene: TRBJ2-1
CDR3nt: TGTGCCAGCAGCGGACTAGCGGGAGCCAATGAGCAGTTCTTC
CDR3aa: CASSGLAGANEQFF

abundance: NA
v_gene: TRBV5-1
d_gene: TRBD1
j_gene: TRBJ1-1
CDR3nt: TGCGCCAGCAGCTCGGGACAGGGGATGAACACTGAAGCTTTCTTT
CDR3aa: CASSSGQGMNTEAFF

abundance: NA
v_gene: TRBV5-1
d_gene: TRBD1
j_gene: TRBJ2-3
CDR3nt: TGCGCCAGCAGCTCGGACAGGGGTACAGATACGCAGTATTTT
CDR3aa: CASSSDRGTDTQYF

abundance: NA
v_gene: TRBV27
d_gene: NA
j_gene: TRBJ1-1
CDR3nt: TGTGCCAGCAGTTTAAGGGGAAGCACTGAAGCTTTCTTT
CDR3aa: CASSLRGSTEAFF

abundance: NA
v_gene: TRBV28
d_gene: NA
j_gene: TRBJ1-4
CDR3nt: TGTGCCAGCAGTTTATTATTGAGGGCTACTAATGAAAAACTGTTTTTT
CDR3aa: CASSLLLRATNEKLFF

abundance: once
v_gene: TRBV27
d_gene: TRBD1
j_gene: TRBJ1-5
CDR3nt: TGTGCCAGCAGTTTTACAAACAGGGGGAGCAATCAGCCCCAGCATTTT
CDR3aa: CASSFTNRGSNQPQHF

abundance: NA
v_gene: TRBV20-1
d_gene: NA
j_gene: TRBJ2-3
CDR3nt: TGCAGTGCGGGGAGGACAGATACGCAGTATTTT
CDR3aa: CSAGRTDTQYF

abundance: NA
v_gene: TRBV7-6
d_gene: TRBD1
j_gene: TRBJ2-2
CDR3nt: TGTGCCAGCAGCCTGAACAGGGGGAACACCGGGGAGCTGTTTTTT
CDR3aa: CASSLNRGNTGELFF

abundance: NA
v_gene: TRBV6-5
d_gene: TRBD2
j_gene: TRBJ2-5
CDR3nt: TGTGCCAGCAGTAGAGGGACTAGACTAGAGACCCAGTACTTC
CDR3aa: CASSRGTRLETQYF

abundance: once
v_gene: TRBV11-3
d_gene: NA
j_gene: TRBJ2-3
CDR3nt: TGTGCCAGCAGCCCTATCGAGAGAGCAGATACGCAGTATTTT
CDR3aa: CASSPIERADTQYF